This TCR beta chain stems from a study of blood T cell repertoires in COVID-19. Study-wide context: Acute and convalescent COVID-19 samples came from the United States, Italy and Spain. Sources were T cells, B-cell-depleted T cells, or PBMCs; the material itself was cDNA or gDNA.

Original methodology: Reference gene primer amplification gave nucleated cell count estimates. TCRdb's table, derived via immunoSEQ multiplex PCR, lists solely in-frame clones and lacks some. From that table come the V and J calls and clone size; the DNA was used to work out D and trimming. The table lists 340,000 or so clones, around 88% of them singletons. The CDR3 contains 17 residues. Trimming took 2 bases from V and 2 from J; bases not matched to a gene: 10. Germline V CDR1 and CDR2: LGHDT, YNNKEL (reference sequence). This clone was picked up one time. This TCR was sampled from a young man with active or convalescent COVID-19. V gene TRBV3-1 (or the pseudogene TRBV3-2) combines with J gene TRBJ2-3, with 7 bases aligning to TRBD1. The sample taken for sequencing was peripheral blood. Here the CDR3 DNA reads TGTGCCAGCAGCCAAACTACTGGGACAGCAGTCACAGATACGCAGTATTTT. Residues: CASSQTTGTAVTDTQYF.